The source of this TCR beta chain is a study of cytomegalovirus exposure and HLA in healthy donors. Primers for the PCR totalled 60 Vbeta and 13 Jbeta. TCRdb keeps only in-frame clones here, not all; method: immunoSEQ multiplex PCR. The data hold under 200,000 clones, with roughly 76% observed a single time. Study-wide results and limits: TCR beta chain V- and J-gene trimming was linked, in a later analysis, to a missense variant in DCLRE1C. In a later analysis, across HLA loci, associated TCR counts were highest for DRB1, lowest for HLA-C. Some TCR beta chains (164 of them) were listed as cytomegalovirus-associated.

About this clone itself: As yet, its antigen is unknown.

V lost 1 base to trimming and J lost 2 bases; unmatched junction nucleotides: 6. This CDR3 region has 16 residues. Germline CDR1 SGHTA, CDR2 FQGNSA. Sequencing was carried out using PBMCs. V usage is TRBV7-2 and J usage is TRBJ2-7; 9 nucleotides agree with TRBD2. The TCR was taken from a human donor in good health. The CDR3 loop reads CASSLDGSGGTYEQYF. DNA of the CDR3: TGTGCCAGCAGCTTAGACGGTAGCGGGGGAACCTACGAGCAGTACTTC.